The 11 T cell receptor beta chains in this list originate from one sample, sequenced in a study of T cells expressing NK-cell markers. TCRdb re-analyzed the 5' RACE reads; it lists each CDR3 protein once, without DNA. The repertoire table contains hundreds of thousands of distinct CDR3 sequences. Input material: blood T cells: a sorted CD56 or NKG2C T cell subset, CD4+ or CD8+ T cells, or bulk PBMC T cells (not recorded which). The receptors stem from a woman aged 18 to 75 in good health.

The CDR3 protein is CASSAGQTYNEQFF. The chain links TRBV6-1 to TRBJ2-1; TCRdb's D gene call, TRBD1, goes unchecked for lack of DNA. The germline V gene has CDR1 MNHNS and CDR2 SASEGT. CDR3 length: 14 amino acids.

This chain links TRBV11-2 with TRBJ2-3; the D gene TCRdb calls, TRBD2, cannot be checked with no DNA. Germline CDR1 is SGHAT and CDR2 is FQNNGV. CDR3 length equals 16 residues. Here the CDR3 reads CASSSRLAGVLNTQYF.

The V call is TRBV28, the J call TRBJ2-2; TCRdb selects TRBD1, and the lack of DNA leaves this call unchecked. CDR1 MDHEN and CDR2 SYDVKM come from the germline V gene. CDR3 length: 15 residues. Here the CDR3 reads CASSLRDRSAGELFF.

This rearrangement joins TRBV20-1 to TRBJ1-6. The CDR3 is 13 residues long. Looked up from germline, CDR1 is DFQATT and CDR2 is SNEGSKA (reference sequence). The CDR3 sequence: CSARMEYNSPLHF.

The rearrangement uses TRBV11-2 and TRBJ2-7. This CDR3 has 13 residues. The V gene's germline CDR1 is SGHAT and CDR2 FQNNGV. Here the CDR3 reads CASSSLSSYEQYF.

This sequence joins TRBV7-2 and TRBJ2-5; TCRdb picks TRBD2, but there is no DNA to check that call. This CDR3 has 15 amino acids. The germline gives CDR1 SGHTA, CDR2 FQGNSA. CDR3 in amino acids: CASSYPLAGQETQYF.

This CDR3 is CASNMGGTSGQETQYF. This sequence joins TRBV9 and TRBJ2-5; TCRdb's D gene call, TRBD2, goes unchecked for lack of DNA. This CDR3 spans 16 amino acids. The V gene's germline CDR1 is SGDLS and CDR2 YYNGEE.

The gene calls are TRBV28 and TRBJ2-1; without DNA, the TCRdb call of TRBD2 cannot be checked. In germline, CDR1 is MDHEN, CDR2 SYDVKM. The length of the CDR3 is 14 residues. CDR3 in amino acids: CASKGRTSGGDQFF.

The chain uses TRBV20-1 and TRBJ2-2. Germline V gene lookup returns CDR1 DFQATT and CDR2 SNEGSKA (reference sequence). The CDR3 runs to 14 residues. The CDR3 protein is CSARDIGYTGELFF.

V is TRBV2 and J is TRBJ1-6; the D call of TRBD1 rests on TCRdb alone, since no DNA is present to check it. The CDR3 covers 17 residues. Germline V CDR1 and CDR2: SNHLY, FYNNEI. This CDR3 reads CATQGASGRGYNSPLHF. Looking up the rest from reference TRBV2 and TRBJ1-6 gives the full variable domain: EPEVTQTPSHQVTQMGQEVILRCVPISNHLYFYWYRQILGQKVEFLVSFYNNEISEKSEIFDDQFSVERPDGSNFTLKIRSTKLEDSAMYFCATQGASGRGYNSPLHFGNGTRLTVT.

This rearrangement joins TRBV4-3 to TRBJ1-5. CDR3 length: 17 residues. Germline V gene data show CDR1 as LGHNA and CDR2 as YSLEER. The CDR3 region is CASSQTSGPYSNQPQHF.